Listed below are T cell receptor beta chains from one sample, sequenced in a study of response to subunit inactivated influenza vaccine. TCRdb reprocessed the RT-PCR reads with MiXCR, giving one entry per CDR3 protein. This table has some 500,000 distinct CDR3 sequences, about 25% appearing once. This specimen consisted of CD4+ T cells sorted from PBMCs, obtained around 5 days after vaccination. These receptors came from a man aged 45-65 years who received an inactivated influenza vaccine. Both conserved end residues are part of each CDR3. D genes are given only for firm matches. Clone sizes are given selectively: once, few, many, or a class where the clone is expanded.

cdr3_aa	cdr3_nt	v_call	clone_size	d_call	j_call
CASSLDAGRAAYEQYF	TGTGCCAGCAGCTTAGATGCCGGGAGGGCTGCCTACGAGCAGTACTTC	TRBV7-2	NA	TRBD2	TRBJ2-7
CASSVGGPHTDTQYF	TGTGCCAGCAGCGTCGGGGGGCCTCACACAGATACGCAGTATTTT	TRBV12-3/TRBV12-4	NA	NA	TRBJ2-3
CASSLVAGGIGEQYF	TGTGCCAGCAGCTTAGTCGCAGGGGGGATCGGCGAGCAGTACTTC	TRBV7-2	once	NA	TRBJ2-7
CAISVSNEQFF	TGTGCCATCAGTGTGAGCAATGAGCAGTTCTTC	TRBV10-3	NA	NA	TRBJ2-1
CASSLVSGGADTQYF	TGTGCCAGCAGCTTAGTTAGCGGGGGGGCCGATACGCAGTATTTT	TRBV7-2	NA	TRBD2	TRBJ2-3
CSFVQGAYGYTF	TGCAGCTTTGTCCAGGGCGCCTATGGCTACACCTTC	TRBV20-1	few	NA	TRBJ1-2
CASSLDSLGTEAFF	TGTGCCAGCAGCTTGGACTCCCTGGGCACTGAAGCTTTCTTT	TRBV7-9	NA	NA	TRBJ1-1
CASSTGANVLTF	TGTGCCAGCAGTACTGGGGCCAACGTCCTGACTTTC	TRBV12-3/TRBV12-4	few	NA	TRBJ2-6
CASSPERLSPLGGELFF	TGTGCCAGCAGCCCGGAGCGGCTAAGTCCCCTCGGCGGGGAGCTGTTTTTT	TRBV28	few	NA	TRBJ2-2
CASSVSQGNQPQHF	TGTGCCAGCAGTGTGTCCCAGGGGAATCAGCCCCAGCATTTT	TRBV6-1	NA	NA	TRBJ1-5
CASSLVIRGRQAYEQYF	TGTGCCAGCAGCTTGGTTATTCGAGGAAGGCAGGCCTACGAGCAGTACTTC	TRBV5-6	NA	NA	TRBJ2-7
CISPLTGENGYTF	TGCATCTCCCCCTTGACAGGGGAAAACGGCTACACCTTC	TRBV20-1	few	TRBD1	TRBJ1-2
CSARVLGDTEAFF	TGCAGTGCTAGAGTTTTGGGTGACACTGAAGCTTTCTTT	TRBV20-1	few	NA	TRBJ1-1
CTTPSGRAGNEQFF	TGCACCACCCCCAGCGGGAGGGCCGGTAATGAGCAGTTCTTC	TRBV20-1	few	TRBD2	TRBJ2-1
CASSLYPEGYEQYF	TGTGCCAGCAGTTTATATCCAGAGGGGTACGAGCAGTACTTC	TRBV28	NA	NA	TRBJ2-7
CASSSDSGNIQYF	TGTGCCAGCAGCTCCGATTCGGGAAACATTCAGTACTTC	TRBV7-2	few	NA	TRBJ2-4
CASSRSGRLYEQYF	TGTGCCAGCAGCCGCTCGGGACGTCTTTACGAGCAGTACTTC	TRBV7-9	NA	NA	TRBJ2-7
CASSFLPSGWLVNTEAFF	TGTGCCAGCAGCTTCCTCCCGTCAGGGTGGTTGGTGAACACTGAAGCTTTCTTT	TRBV5-5	few	NA	TRBJ1-1
CATSSSWGQSHDYNEQFF	TGTGCCACCAGCAGTTCTTGGGGACAGTCCCATGACTACAATGAGCAGTTCTTC	TRBV15	few	TRBD1	TRBJ2-1
CSVAGGTDFGYAYTF	TGCAGCGTTGCGGGGGGAACGGACTTTGGGTACGCCTACACCTTC	TRBV29-1	many	NA	TRBJ1-2
CASSRLAGVEQYF	TGTGCCAGCAGTCGACTAGCGGGGGTTGAGCAGTACTTC	TRBV12-3/TRBV12-4	few	TRBD2	TRBJ2-7
CASSSGLAGGLSLSDTQYF	TGCGCCAGCAGCTCTGGACTAGCGGGAGGGCTCAGCTTGAGCGATACGCAGTATTTT	TRBV5-1	NA	TRBD2	TRBJ2-3
CSGRGRYLETQYF	TGCAGCGGTCGAGGGCGATACTTAGAGACCCAGTACTTC	TRBV29-1	NA	NA	TRBJ2-5
CASSHGTGSYEQYF	TGTGCCAGCAGCCACGGGACAGGATCCTACGAGCAGTACTTC	TRBV3-1	NA	TRBD1	TRBJ2-7
CASSPMGAQEETQYF	TGTGCCAGCAGCCCTATGGGGGCTCAGGAAGAGACCCAGTACTTC	TRBV9	NA	NA	TRBJ2-5
CSARDLDKNNSPLHF	TGCAGTGCTAGAGACTTGGACAAAAATAATTCACCCCTCCACTTT	TRBV20-1	once	NA	TRBJ1-6
CSANRSPTDTQYF	TGCAGTGCTAACAGGTCCCCCACAGATACGCAGTATTTT	TRBV20-1	NA	NA	TRBJ2-3
CSASHRLADTDTQYF	TGCAGTGCTAGTCATCGACTAGCGGACACAGATACGCAGTATTTT	TRBV20-1	NA	TRBD2	TRBJ2-3
CASKREGITGELFF	TGTGCCAGCAAGCGGGAGGGAATAACCGGGGAGCTGTTTTTT	TRBV7-2	few	TRBD2	TRBJ2-2
CASSPLTVSTDTQYF	TGTGCCAGCTCACCTCTTACAGTGAGCACAGATACGCAGTATTTT	TRBV18	NA	NA	TRBJ2-3
CASSQVGKGFYEQYF	TGTGCCAGCAGCCAAGTAGGGAAGGGGTTCTACGAGCAGTACTTC	TRBV14	few	NA	TRBJ2-7
CASSPILNRDEQYF	TGTGCCAGCAGTCCCATCCTGAACCGGGACGAGCAGTACTTC	TRBV12-3/TRBV12-4	NA	NA	TRBJ2-7
CSATRWTGELFF	TGCAGTGCTACGAGGTGGACCGGGGAGCTGTTTTTT	TRBV20-1	many	NA	TRBJ2-2
CASRPYRDSYEQYF	TGTGCCAGCAGGCCTTACAGGGACTCCTACGAGCAGTACTTC	TRBV6-1	few	NA	TRBJ2-7
CASSTRLAGNNEQFF	TGTGCCAGCAGTACAAGACTAGCGGGAAACAATGAGCAGTTCTTC	TRBV2	few	TRBD2	TRBJ2-1
CSARPSGRAMGEQFF	TGCAGTGCTAGACCTAGCGGGAGGGCCATGGGTGAGCAGTTCTTC	TRBV20-1	NA	TRBD2	TRBJ2-1
CASSLPWGMGTFNQPQHF	TGTGCCAGCAGTTTACCTTGGGGGATGGGGACTTTTAATCAGCCCCAGCATTTT	TRBV28	NA	NA	TRBJ1-5
CASSTTASYEQYF	TGTGCCAGTAGTACGACAGCTTCCTACGAGCAGTACTTC	TRBV19	NA	NA	TRBJ2-7
CASSPPAGTYEQYF	TGTGCCAGCAGCCCTCCAGCGGGAACCTACGAGCAGTACTTC	TRBV12-3/TRBV12-4	few	TRBD2	TRBJ2-7
CASIAGRGPDEQFF	TGTGCCAGCATAGCAGGAAGGGGGCCAGATGAGCAGTTCTTC	TRBV2	few	TRBD1	TRBJ2-1
CSANRGLGNEQFF	TGCAGCGCCAACAGGGGATTGGGCAATGAGCAGTTCTTC	TRBV29-1	NA	TRBD1	TRBJ2-1
CASSFPARAPGELFF	TGTGCCAGCAGTTTTCCCGCACGGGCCCCCGGGGAGCTGTTTTTT	TRBV12-3/TRBV12-4	few	NA	TRBJ2-2
CASSQSMRGARETQYF	TGCGCCAGCAGCCAAAGTATGCGGGGGGCTCGGGAGACCCAGTACTTC	TRBV5-1	NA	TRBD2	TRBJ2-5
CASSYTSLGTGNTGELFF	TGTGCCAGCAGTTACACGTCCTTAGGGACAGGGAACACCGGGGAGCTGTTTTTT	TRBV6-5	NA	TRBD1	TRBJ2-2
CASSHGQGRIGANVLTF	TGTGCCAGCAGCCACGGACAGGGGAGGATTGGGGCCAACGTCCTGACTTTC	TRBV7-2	NA	TRBD1	TRBJ2-6
CASSQLAAGSGNTIYF	TGTGCCAGCAGCCAGCTCGCCGCCGGGTCTGGAAACACCATATATTTT	TRBV14	NA	NA	TRBJ1-3